Presented here are 25 T cell receptor beta chains from one specimen sequenced in a study of shared clonotypes between healthy human individuals. Libraries were prepared by immunoSEQ multiplex PCR; TCRdb keeps only in-frame clonotypes and omits some of them. Of 600,000 or so clones listed, approximately 95% are singletons. Selected positively for CCR7 and CD45RO-negative, naive CD8 cells excluded terminally differentiated effector memory CD45RA+ cells. The sequencing input was naive CD8+ T cells sorted from blood. All receptors come from a woman younger than 45 in good health.

The chain is built from TRBV5-1 and TRBJ2-1; TRBD1 agrees at 7 bases. V was clipped by 0 bases and J by 8 bases; unmatched bases: 11. In germline, CDR1 is SGHRS, CDR2 YFSETQ. This CDR3 spans 16 amino acids. Here the CDR3 reads CASSLARDRVWYEQFF. CDR3 DNA: TGCGCCAGCAGCTTGGCCAGAGACAGGGTCTGGTATGAGCAGTTCTTC.

The rearrangement uses TRBV6-1 and TRBJ1-1, with TRBD1 as a possible D gene (6 bases). CDR1 and CDR2 (germline): MNHNS, SASEGT. This CDR3 is 16 amino acids long. V lost 4 bases and J lost 5, with 20 bases in between. This CDR3 is CASSAALRGASTEAFF. In DNA form, the CDR3 reads TGTGCCAGCAGTGCCGCCTTACGGGGGGCTTCGACTGAAGCTTTCTTT.

The CDR3 spells CASSIDGHYEQYF. CDR3 sequence (DNA): TGTGCCAGTAGTATAGACGGCCACTACGAGCAGTACTTC. The V call is TRBV19, the J call TRBJ2-7; D gene ambiguous. V was trimmed by 0 bases and J by 3 bases, leaving 6 bases between them. CDR1 and CDR2 (germline): LNHDA, SQIVND (reference sequence). The CDR3 runs to 13 residues.

This chain connects TRBV28 to TRBJ2-6; D not certain. The germline gives CDR1 MDHEN, CDR2 SYDVKM. V lost 3 bases to trimming and J lost 0 bases, with 9 bases between them. This CDR3 comprises 16 residues. The DNA for the CDR3 is TGTGCCAGCAGTTTGCCTGAAATCTCTGGGGCCAACGTCCTGACTTTC. Translation: CASSLPEISGANVLTF.

This sequence joins TRBV27 and TRBJ2-1; TRBD1 matches 8 bases. CDR1 is MNHEY, CDR2 SMNVEV, per germline (reference sequence). Unmatched junction bases numbered 7, after V lost 6 bases and J lost 3 bases. The CDR3 totals 15 residues. CDR3 nucleotide sequence: TGTGCCAGCAGATACAGGGGGTTCATCTACAATGAGCAGTTCTTC. Residues: CASRYRGFIYNEQFF.

This clone came up once. The chain is built from TRBV27 and TRBJ2-1, with TRBD2 matching over 8 bases. This CDR3 is built from 16 residues. Germline V CDR1 and CDR2: MNHEY, SMNVEV (reference sequence). V was clipped by 5 bases and J by 0 bases; unmatched bases: 6. The CDR3 loop reads CASSISGKSSYNEQFF. DNA for the CDR3: TGTGCCAGCAGTATTAGCGGGAAGAGCTCCTACAATGAGCAGTTCTTC.

V is TRBV11-2 and J is TRBJ2-3, with 9 bases matching TRBD2. The J segment lost 4 bases and the V segment lost 5 bases, leaving 10 bases of the junction unmatched. Per the germline V gene, CDR1 is SGHAT and CDR2 is FQNNGV. The CDR3 contains 16 residues. CDR3 bases: TGTGCCAGCAGCGTTATCCCTAGCGGGACCCCAGATACGCAGTATTTT. Its translation: CASSVIPSGTPDTQYF. The whole variable domain, remainder taken from reference TRBV11-2 and TRBJ2-3, is EAGVAQSPRYKIIEKRQSVAFWCNPISGHATLYWYQQILGQGPKLLIQFQNNGVVDDSQLPKDRFSAERLKGVDSTLKIQPAKLEDSAVYLCASSVIPSGTPDTQYFGPGTRLTVL.

This chain links TRBV2 with TRBJ2-7; D not certain. This CDR3 is 13 amino acids long. Germline values: CDR1 SNHLY, CDR2 FYNNEI. Trimming removed 4 bases at V and 9 bases at J, with 16 bases between. The CDR3 here is CASSGAYSEGQYF. CDR3 DNA: TGTGCCAGCAGTGGGGCCTATTCCGAAGGGCAGTACTTC.

V gene TRBV9 combines with J gene TRBJ2-7, with 12 bases that match TRBD1. The V segment lost 4 bases and the J segment 6 bases; nucleotides outside the gene matches: 8. The CDR3 contains 15 residues. In germline, CDR1 is SGDLS, CDR2 YYNGEE. CDR3 DNA sequence: TGTGCCAGCAGCTCCACCGGGACAGGGGGCGCCGAGCAGTACTTC. The encoded protein is CASSSTGTGGAEQYF.

This CDR3 is CASSLLFGPRELFF. The CDR3 nucleotides are TGTGCCAGCAGTTTATTGTTTGGGCCCAGGGAGCTGTTTTTT. The chain has TRBV28 and TRBJ2-2; D not certain. The ends were cut back, 1 base at V and 9 bases at J, with 12 bases in the middle. The CDR3 length is 14 residues. The V gene's germline CDR1 is MDHEN and CDR2 SYDVKM.

This chain links TRBV6-5 with TRBJ1-6; 7 bases match TRBD1. The CDR3 totals 13 residues. Germline V gene lookup returns CDR1 MNHEY and CDR2 SVGAGI. Trimming at V came to 8 bases and at J to 10 bases, leaving 8 bases not matched to a gene. CDR3 residues: CASSLTGESPLHF. CDR3 in DNA: TGTGCCAGCTCTCTCACAGGGGAGTCACCCCTCCACTTT.

CDR3 region: CASSWRTGGAGPFF. CDR3 nucleotides: TGTGCCAGCAGCTGGCGGACAGGGGGCGCGGGTCCTTTCTTT. The gene calls are TRBV7-9 and TRBJ1-1; 11 bases map to TRBD1. Germline CDR1 SEHNR, CDR2 FQNEAQ (reference sequence). This CDR3 is built from 14 residues. The J segment lost 12 bases and the V segment lost 4 bases, leaving 10 bases of the junction unmatched.

V usage is TRBV2 and J usage is TRBJ2-6; 7 bases match TRBD1. The junction had 13 bases not matched to a gene; V was cut back by 5 bases and J by 0 bases. The CDR3 spans 19 residues. Per the germline V gene, CDR1 is SNHLY and CDR2 is FYNNEI. The CDR3 DNA sequence: TGTGCCAGCAGTCTCCGGGACAGAGCCCCTTCCTCTGGGGCCAACGTCCTGACTTTC. This codes for CASSLRDRAPSSGANVLTF.

The chain links TRBV28 to TRBJ2-7; D gene ambiguous. Trimming took off 6 bases at V and 1 base at J, with 16 bases between the two ends. CDR1 is MDHEN, CDR2 SYDVKM, per germline. The CDR3 consists of 15 residues. Here the CDR3 reads CASSLPTSESYEQYF. CDR3 sequence (DNA): TGTGCCAGCAGCCTCCCCACGAGTGAATCCTACGAGCAGTACTTC. Full variable domain (rest looked up from reference TRBV28 and TRBJ2-7): DVKVTQSSRYLVKRTGEKVFLECVQDMDHENMFWYRQDPGLGLRLIYFSYDVKMKEKGDIPEGYSVSREKKERFSLILESASTNQTSMYLCASSLPTSESYEQYFGPGTRLTVT.

The chain employs TRBV21-1 and TRBJ2-3; the table's TRBD1 call for D was not verified on the DNA. TRBV21-1 is listed as a pseudogene. The CDR3 contains 13 residues. Written as DNA, the CDR3 is TGTGCCAGCAGCAAAGAGGGGACAGATACGCAGTATTTT. Its protein is CASSKEGTDTQYF.

Remarks on this clone: This CDR3 is also generated by other DNA sequences in the sample. This rearrangement joins TRBV7-9 to TRBJ2-3; a possible D gene is TRBD2 (6 bases). Germline V gene sequence: CDR1 SEHNR, CDR2 FQNEAQ (reference sequence). The V and J ends lost 1 base and 1 base respectively, with 9 bases between them. The CDR3 has 15 amino acids. The CDR3 DNA sequence: TGTGCCAGCAGCTTAGTATCGGGGGGCACAGATACGCAGTATTTT. Residues: CASSLVSGGTDTQYF.

The rearrangement uses TRBV2 and TRBJ1-1, with TRBD1 matching over 7 bases. The V segment lost 6 bases and the J segment 1 base; nucleotides outside the gene matches: 5. Germline V gene lookup returns CDR1 SNHLY and CDR2 FYNNEI. CDR3 length equals 14 residues. For the CDR3, the DNA is TGTGCCAGCAGGACCAGGACAGGGAACACTGAAGCTTTCTTT. Its protein is CASRTRTGNTEAFF.

This clone was recorded once. This chain joins TRBV5-4 and TRBJ2-1; the match to TRBD2 covers 9 bases. V gave up 4 bases and J gave up 6 bases; unmatched junction bases: 8. Germline assignment: CDR1 SGHNT and CDR2 YYREEE (reference sequence). The CDR3 consists of 15 residues. The CDR3: CASSPAPSGANEQFF. In DNA, the CDR3 is TGTGCCAGCAGCCCGGCACCTAGCGGGGCCAATGAGCAGTTCTTC.

This sequence joins TRBV28 and TRBJ2-7; no clear D gene. This CDR3 has 13 amino acids. V gave up 3 bases and J gave up 2 bases, with 8 bases separating them. Per the germline V gene, CDR1 is MDHEN and CDR2 is SYDVKM. CDR3 in DNA: TGTGCCAGCAGTTTTCGCGAAGCCTACGAGCAGTACTTC. Its protein is CASSFREAYEQYF.

On this clone: Within the sample, other DNA sequences also encode this same CDR3. This sequence joins TRBV28 and TRBJ2-7; 8 nucleotides line up with TRBD2. The CDR3 contains 14 residues. The germline V gene encodes CDR1 MDHEN and CDR2 SYDVKM. V gave up 2 bases and J gave up 0 bases; unmatched junction bases: 0. The CDR3 nucleotides read TGTGCCAGCAGTTTAACTAGCGGCTCCTACGAGCAGTACTTC. It yields the protein CASSLTSGSYEQYF.

J is TRBJ2-5 and V is TRBV19; D gene uncertain. Germline V gives CDR1 LNHDA, CDR2 SQIVND (reference sequence). CDR3 size: 13 residues. The V gene lost 7 bases and the J gene lost 2 bases, with 11 bases spanning the gap. The CDR3 is CASKDGLQETQYF. The CDR3 region has the DNA TGTGCCAGTAAGGACGGCTTGCAAGAGACCCAGTACTTC.

This clone occurred once. The chain carries TRBV13 and TRBJ1-1; D is possibly TRBD1 (5 bases). The CDR3 runs to 12 residues. V was cut by 4 bases and J by 7 bases, with 10 bases left in between. The germline V gene encodes CDR1 PRHDT and CDR2 FYEKMQ (reference sequence). The CDR3 nucleotides read TGTGCCAGCAGCTCCCCCGGGGGTGAAGCTTTCTTT. Amino acids: CASSSPGGEAFF.

The J gene is TRBJ2-7, the V gene TRBV6-5, with D perhaps assigned TRBD1 or TRBD2 (6 bases each). The length of the CDR3 is 13 residues. With 5 bases removed from V and 6 bases from J, the gap between germline ends came to 14 bases. Germline V gene lookup returns CDR1 MNHEY and CDR2 SVGAGI. DNA for the CDR3: TGTGCCAGCAGTCAGGGGAGGTACGGCGAGCAGTACTTC. It translates to CASSQGRYGEQYF.

The rearrangement links TRBV29-1 to TRBJ1-4; no clear D. CDR1 SQVTM and CDR2 ANQGSEA come from the germline V gene. V lost 4 bases to trimming and J lost 8 bases, with 14 bases between them. The CDR3 has 13 amino acids. The CDR3 DNA reads as TGCAGCGTTGTGACGGGTATCAAAGAAAAACTGTTTTTT. It codes for CSVVTGIKEKLFF. Drawing the rest from reference TRBV29-1 and TRBJ1-4, the complete variable domain is SAVISQKPSRDICQRGTSLTIQCQVDSQVTMMFWYRQQPGQSLTLIATANQGSEATYESGFVIDKFPISRPNLTFSTLTVSNMSPEDSSIYLCSVVTGIKEKLFFGSGTQLSVL.

This sequence joins TRBV28 and TRBJ2-3; TRBD2 might be the D (6 bases). The length of the CDR3 is 16 residues. V was pared by 2 bases and J by 2 bases, with 14 bases between. Germline V gene data show CDR1 as MDHEN and CDR2 as SYDVKM. The DNA for the CDR3 is TGTGCCAGCAGTTTAGGTTTTGGCGGGATCACAGATACGCAGTATTTT. Translation gives CASSLGFGGITDTQYF.